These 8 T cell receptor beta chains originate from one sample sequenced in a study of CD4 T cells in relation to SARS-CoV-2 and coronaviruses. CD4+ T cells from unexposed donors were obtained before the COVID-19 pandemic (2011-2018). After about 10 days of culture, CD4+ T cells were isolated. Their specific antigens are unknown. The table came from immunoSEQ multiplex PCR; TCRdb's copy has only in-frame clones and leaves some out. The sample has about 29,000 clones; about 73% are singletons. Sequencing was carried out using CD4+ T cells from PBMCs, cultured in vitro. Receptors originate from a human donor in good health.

The chain's CDR3 is CASTGTGNYGYTF. In DNA, the CDR3 is TGTGCCAGCACCGGGACAGGGAACTATGGCTACACCTTC. The chain employs TRBV2 and TRBJ1-2; 9 bases fit TRBD1. There are 13 residues in the CDR3. Germline lookup yields CDR1 SNHLY and CDR2 FYNNEI. With 7 bases clipped from V and 2 bases from J, the junction kept 2 bases outside the gene matches.

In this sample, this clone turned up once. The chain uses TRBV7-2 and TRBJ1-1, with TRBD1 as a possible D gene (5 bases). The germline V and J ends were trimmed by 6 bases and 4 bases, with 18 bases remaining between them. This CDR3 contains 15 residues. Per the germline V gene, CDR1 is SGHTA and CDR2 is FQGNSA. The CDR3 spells CASRGDGREGTEAFF. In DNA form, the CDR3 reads TGTGCCAGCAGAGGGGACGGACGGGAGGGCACTGAAGCTTTCTTT.

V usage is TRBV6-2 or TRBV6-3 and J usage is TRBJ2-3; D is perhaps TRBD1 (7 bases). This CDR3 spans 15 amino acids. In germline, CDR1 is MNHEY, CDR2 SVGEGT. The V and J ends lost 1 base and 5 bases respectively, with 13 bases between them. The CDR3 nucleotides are TGTGCCAGCAGTTACTGGAGGGGGCAGGGAGATACGCAGTATTTT. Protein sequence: CASSYWRGQGDTQYF.

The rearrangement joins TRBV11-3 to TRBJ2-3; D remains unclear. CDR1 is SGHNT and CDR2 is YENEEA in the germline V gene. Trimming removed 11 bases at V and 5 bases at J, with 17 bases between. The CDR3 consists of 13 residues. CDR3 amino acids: CASQLGALDTQYF. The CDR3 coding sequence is TGTGCCTCCCAATTGGGCGCCCTAGATACGCAGTATTTT. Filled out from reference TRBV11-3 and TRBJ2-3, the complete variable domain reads EAGVVQSPRYKIIEKKQPVAFWCNPISGHNTLYWYLQNLGQGPELLIRYENEEAVDDSQLPKDRFSAERLKGVDSTLKIQPAELGDSAVYLCASQLGALDTQYFGPGTRLTVL.

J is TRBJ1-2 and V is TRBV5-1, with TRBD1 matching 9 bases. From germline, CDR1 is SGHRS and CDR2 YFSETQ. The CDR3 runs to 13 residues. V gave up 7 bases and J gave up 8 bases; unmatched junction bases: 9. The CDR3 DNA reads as TGCGCCAGCGGTCCGGGACAGGGAGGGGGCTACACCTTC. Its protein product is CASGPGQGGGYTF.

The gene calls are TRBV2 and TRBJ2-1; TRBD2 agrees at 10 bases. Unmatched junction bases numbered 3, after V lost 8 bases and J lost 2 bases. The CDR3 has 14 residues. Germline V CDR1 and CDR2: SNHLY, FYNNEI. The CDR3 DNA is TGTGCCAGCGGCGGACTAGCGGCCTACAATGAGCAGTTCTTC. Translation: CASGGLAAYNEQFF.

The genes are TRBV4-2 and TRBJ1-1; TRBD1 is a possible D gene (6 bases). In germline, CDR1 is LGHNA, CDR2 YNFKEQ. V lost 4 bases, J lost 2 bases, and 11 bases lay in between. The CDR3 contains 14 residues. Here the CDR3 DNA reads TGTGCCAGCAGCCTAGGACAGCTAAACACTGAAGCTTTCTTT. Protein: CASSLGQLNTEAFF.

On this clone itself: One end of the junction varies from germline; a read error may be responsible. The CDR3 nucleotides read TGTGCTAGCAGCTTAGGCGGGCGGGGTTGGGAGACCCAGTACTTC. Amino acids: CASSLGGRGWETQYF. The J gene is TRBJ2-5, the V gene TRBV7-7; tentatively, D is TRBD2 (6 bases). Germline loops: CDR1 SSHAT, CDR2 FNYEAQ (reference sequence). CDR3 size: 15 residues. The variable domain in full, completed from reference TRBV7-7 and TRBJ2-5, reads GAGVSQSPRYKVTKRGQDVTLRCDPISSHATLYWYQQALGQGPEFLTYFNYEAQPDKSGLPSDRFSAERPEGSISTLTIQRTEQRDSAMYRCASSLGGRGWETQYFGPGTRLLVL.